A selection of T cell receptor beta chains follows, all from one sample in a study of blood T cell repertoires in COVID-19. The table came from immunoSEQ multiplex PCR; TCRdb's copy has only in-frame clones and leaves some out. The sample holds about 50,000 clones; approximately 88% are singletons and the top ten take under 20%. The sequenced material came from peripheral blood. The receptor set was obtained from a man in his sixties or seventies with active COVID-19. Each CDR3 is given with its conserved first and last residue. The order of the fields is CDR3 length, clone size, J gene, V gene, D gene, CDR3 protein, CDR3 DNA. D genes are given only for firm matches. Rows give clone size only sometimes, using once, few, many, or a class for an expanded clone.

cdr3_length: 15
clone_size: NA
j_call: TRBJ2-5
v_call: TRBV19
d_call: TRBD2
cdr3_aa: CASTDSGRAGETQYF
cdr3_nt: TGTGCCAGTACCGATAGCGGGAGGGCGGGCGAGACCCAGTACTTC

cdr3_length: 17
clone_size: NA
j_call: TRBJ2-5
v_call: TRBV4-1
d_call: TRBD1
cdr3_aa: CASSLKGAGTGEETQYF
cdr3_nt: TGCGCCAGCAGCCTAAAAGGGGCCGGGACAGGGGAAGAGACCCAGTACTTC

cdr3_length: 15
clone_size: NA
j_call: TRBJ2-7
v_call: TRBV6-5
d_call: TRBD1
cdr3_aa: CASSFPDRGAYEQYF
cdr3_nt: TGTGCCAGCAGTTTTCCGGACAGGGGGGCCTACGAGCAGTACTTC

cdr3_length: 17
clone_size: NA
j_call: TRBJ2-3
v_call: TRBV18
d_call: NA
cdr3_aa: CASSPPFGGRSTDTQYF
cdr3_nt: TGTGCCAGCTCACCACCGTTTGGTGGGAGGAGCACAGATACGCAGTATTTT

cdr3_length: 16
clone_size: NA
j_call: TRBJ2-4
v_call: TRBV5-6
d_call: NA
cdr3_aa: CASSLGQYLAKNIQYF
cdr3_nt: TGTGCCAGCAGCTTGGGACAGTACTTAGCCAAAAACATTCAGTACTTC

cdr3_length: 14
clone_size: NA
j_call: TRBJ1-1
v_call: TRBV5-5
d_call: NA
cdr3_aa: CASSLFTGNTEAFF
cdr3_nt: TGTGCCAGCAGCTTGTTTACAGGGAACACTGAAGCTTTCTTT

cdr3_length: 13
clone_size: NA
j_call: TRBJ2-7
v_call: TRBV15
d_call: NA
cdr3_aa: CATSLDKSYEQYF
cdr3_nt: TGTGCCACCAGTTTGGACAAGTCCTACGAGCAGTACTTC

cdr3_length: 11
clone_size: NA
j_call: TRBJ2-3
v_call: TRBV12-3/TRBV12-4
d_call: TRBD2
cdr3_aa: CASTVAGVRYF
cdr3_nt: TGTGCCAGCACAGTGGCGGGAGTGCGATATTTT

cdr3_length: 13
clone_size: NA
j_call: TRBJ2-5
v_call: TRBV6-5
d_call: TRBD2
cdr3_aa: CASSKLAGETQYF
cdr3_nt: TGTGCCAGCAGTAAACTAGCGGGAGAGACCCAGTACTTC

cdr3_length: 15
clone_size: NA
j_call: TRBJ2-5
v_call: TRBV28
d_call: NA
cdr3_aa: CASTSLAGVRETQYF
cdr3_nt: TGTGCCAGCACGAGTCTCGCAGGTGTACGGGAGACCCAGTACTTC

cdr3_length: 15
clone_size: NA
j_call: TRBJ2-1
v_call: TRBV7-6
d_call: TRBD2
cdr3_aa: CASSLGLAGYNEQFF
cdr3_nt: TGTGCCAGCAGCTTAGGGCTAGCGGGCTACAATGAGCAGTTCTTC

cdr3_length: 14
clone_size: NA
j_call: TRBJ1-1
v_call: TRBV29-1
d_call: TRBD1
cdr3_aa: CSVRGQGARGEAFF
cdr3_nt: TGCAGCGTCCGCGGACAGGGGGCGCGGGGTGAAGCTTTCTTT

cdr3_length: 14
clone_size: NA
j_call: TRBJ2-3
v_call: TRBV7-3
d_call: TRBD2
cdr3_aa: CASSLSGRADTQYF
cdr3_nt: TGTGCCAGCAGCTTAAGCGGGAGGGCCGATACGCAGTATTTT

cdr3_length: 17
clone_size: NA
j_call: TRBJ2-3
v_call: TRBV7-2
d_call: TRBD2
cdr3_aa: CASSMGTGGGLTDTQYF
cdr3_nt: TGTGCCAGCAGCATGGGAACCGGGGGGGGACTCACAGATACGCAGTATTTT

cdr3_length: 13
clone_size: NA
j_call: TRBJ1-2
v_call: TRBV3-1/TRBV3-2
d_call: TRBD1
cdr3_aa: CASSQGQGGGYTF
cdr3_nt: TGTGCCAGCAGCCAGGGACAGGGGGGTGGCTACACCTTC

cdr3_length: 16
clone_size: NA
j_call: TRBJ2-2
v_call: TRBV2
d_call: TRBD1
cdr3_aa: CASSESGTGGEGELFF
cdr3_nt: TGTGCCAGCAGTGAATCCGGGACAGGGGGCGAGGGGGAGCTGTTTTTT

cdr3_length: 14
clone_size: NA
j_call: TRBJ2-5
v_call: TRBV2
d_call: TRBD1
cdr3_aa: CASQQGSSRGTQYF
cdr3_nt: TGTGCCAGCCAACAGGGGAGCTCCAGAGGGACCCAGTACTTC

cdr3_length: 15
clone_size: NA
j_call: TRBJ1-6
v_call: TRBV6-5
d_call: NA
cdr3_aa: CASRTGSSYNSPLHF
cdr3_nt: TGTGCCAGCAGAACTGGGAGCTCCTATAATTCACCCCTCCACTTT

cdr3_length: 14
clone_size: NA
j_call: TRBJ2-3
v_call: TRBV4-1
d_call: TRBD2
cdr3_aa: CASSQSGGTDTQYF
cdr3_nt: TGCGCCAGCAGCCAGAGCGGGGGCACAGATACGCAGTATTTT

cdr3_length: 14
clone_size: once
j_call: TRBJ1-3
v_call: TRBV6-5
d_call: TRBD1
cdr3_aa: CASSYGTGGNTIYF
cdr3_nt: TGTGCCAGCAGTTACGGGACAGGTGGAAACACCATATATTTT

cdr3_length: 15
clone_size: NA
j_call: TRBJ2-7
v_call: TRBV7-2
d_call: TRBD2
cdr3_aa: CASSLAASGRYEQYF
cdr3_nt: TGTGCCAGCAGCTTAGCCGCTAGCGGGAGGTACGAGCAGTACTTC

cdr3_length: 16
clone_size: NA
j_call: TRBJ1-6
v_call: TRBV5-6
d_call: TRBD1
cdr3_aa: CASSLGQGTYNSPLHF
cdr3_nt: TGTGCCAGCAGCTTAGGACAGGGCACCTATAATTCACCCCTCCACTTT

cdr3_length: 14
clone_size: NA
j_call: TRBJ2-7
v_call: TRBV7-2
d_call: NA
cdr3_aa: CASSLVELALEQYF
cdr3_nt: TGTGCCAGCAGCTTAGTTGAACTAGCACTCGAGCAGTACTTC

cdr3_length: 15
clone_size: NA
j_call: TRBJ1-5
v_call: TRBV28
d_call: NA
cdr3_aa: CASSLYGGGNQPQHF
cdr3_nt: TGTGCCAGCAGTTTATACGGAGGTGGCAATCAGCCCCAGCATTTT

cdr3_length: 12
clone_size: NA
j_call: TRBJ1-2
v_call: TRBV2
d_call: NA
cdr3_aa: CARKGEGYGYTF
cdr3_nt: TGTGCCAGAAAGGGGGAGGGCTATGGCTACACCTTC

cdr3_length: 16
clone_size: NA
j_call: TRBJ1-1
v_call: TRBV6-4
d_call: TRBD1
cdr3_aa: CASRPGQGFASTEAFF
cdr3_nt: TGTGCCAGCAGGCCGGGACAGGGATTTGCGAGCACTGAAGCTTTCTTT

cdr3_length: 13
clone_size: NA
j_call: TRBJ1-2
v_call: TRBV27
d_call: TRBD1
cdr3_aa: CASSATGSNGYTF
cdr3_nt: TGTGCCAGCAGCGCGACAGGGTCTAACGGCTACACCTTC

cdr3_length: 15
clone_size: medium-sized
j_call: TRBJ2-2
v_call: TRBV5-1
d_call: TRBD2
cdr3_aa: CASSLTASGSGELFF
cdr3_nt: TGCGCCAGCAGCTTGACTGCTAGCGGGTCCGGGGAGCTGTTTTTT

cdr3_length: 14
clone_size: NA
j_call: TRBJ2-2
v_call: TRBV5-5
d_call: NA
cdr3_aa: CASSRTSFGGELFF
cdr3_nt: TGTGCCAGCAGCCGTACTAGCTTTGGCGGGGAGCTGTTTTTT

cdr3_length: 16
clone_size: NA
j_call: TRBJ1-2
v_call: TRBV4-3
d_call: TRBD1
cdr3_aa: CASSREAGTVVYGYTF
cdr3_nt: TGCGCCAGCAGCCGAGAAGCCGGGACAGTGGTATATGGCTACACCTTC

cdr3_length: 18
clone_size: NA
j_call: TRBJ2-5
v_call: TRBV4-3
d_call: TRBD1
cdr3_aa: CASSQIQPGQGGGETQYF
cdr3_nt: TGCGCCAGCAGCCAGATCCAACCGGGACAGGGAGGGGGAGAGACCCAGTACTTC

cdr3_length: 15
clone_size: NA
j_call: TRBJ2-1
v_call: TRBV5-1
d_call: NA
cdr3_aa: CASSLTPSSYNEQFF
cdr3_nt: TGCGCCAGCAGCCTGACACCGAGCTCCTACAATGAGCAGTTCTTC

cdr3_length: 16
clone_size: NA
j_call: TRBJ2-1
v_call: TRBV4-1
d_call: TRBD1
cdr3_aa: CASSQVLDRGLSEQFF
cdr3_nt: TGCGCCAGCAGCCAAGTACTGGACAGGGGGCTCAGTGAGCAGTTCTTC

cdr3_length: 13
clone_size: NA
j_call: TRBJ2-7
v_call: TRBV11-2
d_call: TRBD1
cdr3_aa: CASSLEDQLRGRF
cdr3_nt: TGTGCCAGCAGCTTAGAGGATCAACTGAGGGGGCGCTTC

cdr3_length: 15
clone_size: NA
j_call: TRBJ2-1
v_call: TRBV5-1
d_call: TRBD1
cdr3_aa: CASSQTPGQSNEQFF
cdr3_nt: TGCGCCAGCAGCCAAACTCCGGGACAGAGCAATGAGCAGTTCTTC

cdr3_length: 15
clone_size: NA
j_call: TRBJ1-1
v_call: TRBV7-3
d_call: NA
cdr3_aa: CASSSRGPGRTEAFF
cdr3_nt: TGTGCCAGCAGCTCCCGCGGGCCCGGGCGGACTGAAGCTTTCTTT

cdr3_length: 15
clone_size: NA
j_call: TRBJ2-3
v_call: TRBV9
d_call: TRBD2
cdr3_aa: CASSVAGGITDTQYF
cdr3_nt: TGTGCCAGCAGCGTGGCGGGAGGGATCACAGATACGCAGTATTTT

cdr3_length: 13
clone_size: NA
j_call: TRBJ1-5
v_call: TRBV18
d_call: NA
cdr3_aa: CASSPGGHQPQHF
cdr3_nt: TGTGCCAGCTCCCCGGGGGGGCATCAGCCCCAGCATTTT

cdr3_length: 16
clone_size: NA
j_call: TRBJ1-5
v_call: TRBV7-2
d_call: NA
cdr3_aa: CASSLLGAPSNQPQHF
cdr3_nt: TGTGCCAGCAGCTTACTAGGGGCGCCCAGCAATCAGCCCCAGCATTTT

cdr3_length: 13
clone_size: few
j_call: TRBJ1-5
v_call: TRBV4-1
d_call: NA
cdr3_aa: CASSPSQTGPQHF
cdr3_nt: TGCGCCAGCAGCCCCTCTCAAACAGGGCCCCAGCATTTT

cdr3_length: 14
clone_size: NA
j_call: TRBJ1-1
v_call: TRBV28
d_call: NA
cdr3_aa: CASSLLQMNTEAFF
cdr3_nt: TGTGCCAGCAGTTTATTGCAGATGAACACTGAAGCTTTCTTT

cdr3_length: 14
clone_size: NA
j_call: TRBJ2-5
v_call: TRBV9
d_call: NA
cdr3_aa: CASSVAPEGETQYF
cdr3_nt: TGTGCCAGCAGCGTAGCCCCGGAGGGAGAGACCCAGTACTTC

cdr3_length: 12
clone_size: NA
j_call: TRBJ2-3
v_call: TRBV2
d_call: NA
cdr3_aa: CASRYQGDTQYF
cdr3_nt: TGTGCCAGCAGATACCAGGGGGATACGCAGTATTTT

cdr3_length: 13
clone_size: NA
j_call: TRBJ2-7
v_call: TRBV7-2
d_call: TRBD2
cdr3_aa: CASSAGLANEQYF
cdr3_nt: TGTGCCAGCAGCGCGGGACTAGCGAACGAGCAGTACTTC

cdr3_length: 15
clone_size: NA
j_call: TRBJ1-5
v_call: TRBV30
d_call: NA
cdr3_aa: CAWSGLWGEGQPQHF
cdr3_nt: TGTGCCTGGAGTGGGCTTTGGGGGGAGGGTCAGCCCCAGCATTTT

cdr3_length: 18
clone_size: few
j_call: TRBJ2-5
v_call: TRBV7-9
d_call: TRBD2
cdr3_aa: CASSLAELAGVRGETQYF
cdr3_nt: TGTGCCAGCAGCTTAGCCGAACTAGCGGGAGTTCGAGGAGAGACCCAGTACTTC

cdr3_length: 16
clone_size: NA
j_call: TRBJ1-2
v_call: TRBV5-6
d_call: NA
cdr3_aa: CASSLEGGEYNYGYTF
cdr3_nt: TGTGCCAGCAGCTTGGAAGGCGGGGAGTATAACTATGGCTACACCTTC

cdr3_length: 13
clone_size: NA
j_call: TRBJ1-1
v_call: TRBV28
d_call: NA
cdr3_aa: CASSQQGRTEAFF
cdr3_nt: TGTGCCAGCAGCCAGCAGGGTAGAACTGAAGCTTTCTTT

cdr3_length: 14
clone_size: NA
j_call: TRBJ2-3
v_call: TRBV4-3
d_call: NA
cdr3_aa: CASSPQDNADTQYF
cdr3_nt: TGCGCCAGCAGCCCGCAGGATAACGCAGATACGCAGTATTTT